The TCR beta chain under discussion was sequenced for a study of blood T cell repertoires in COVID-19. V shed 6 bases and J shed 5 bases, with 13 bases lying between them. The length of the CDR3 is 13 residues. Germline CDR1 is MNHEY and CDR2 is SVGAGI. Here immunoSEQ multiplex PCR was the method, and the copy in TCRdb shows in-frame clones only, minus some. The sample holds approximately 300,000 clones, 70% to 90% seen once. The genes are TRBV6-5 and TRBJ2-5, with D maybe TRBD2 (7 bases). This TCR was sampled from a woman between 18 and 30 years old who had recovered from COVID-19. Source material: PBMCs or T cells enriched from blood (not recorded which). CDR3 nucleotide sequence: TGTGCCAGCAGGCCACAGGGAGGGGAGACCCAGTACTTC. It translates to CASRPQGGETQYF.